The 22 T cell receptor beta chains presented below share a single source sample, sequenced in a study of Ad26.COV2.S vaccination and SARS-CoV-2 variants. Indicated treatment: 19 received Ad26.COV2.S at low or high dose, single or two shots; about five received placebo; per-sample allocation not given. On day 63 after the first injection, vaccine and placebo recipients gave samples. Libraries were prepared by immunoSEQ multiplex PCR; TCRdb keeps only in-frame clonotypes and omits some of them. The sample yields some 250,000 clones, 70% to 90% seen once. The material was peripheral blood, obtained in a trial of Ad26.COV2.S vaccine versus placebo. These receptors were taken from a person between 18 and 59 years old who received the Ad26.COV2.S COVID-19 vaccine or a placebo.

This clone was picked up one time. This chain joins TRBV6-2 or TRBV6-3 and TRBJ2-2; D is possibly TRBD1 (5 bases). Trimming stripped 2 bases from V and 6 bases from J, with 19 bases between. The CDR3 spans 17 residues. Germline lookup yields CDR1 MNHEY and CDR2 SVGEGT. This CDR3 is CASSYRVQQGDSGELFF. The DNA of the CDR3 is TGTGCCAGCAGTTACCGGGTCCAGCAGGGTGATTCCGGGGAGCTGTTTTTT.

The gene calls are TRBV13 and TRBJ1-3, with unresolved D. Per the germline V gene, CDR1 is PRHDT and CDR2 is FYEKMQ (reference sequence). CDR3 length: 11 residues. V lost 8 bases to trimming and J lost 1 base, with 3 bases between them. The DNA of the CDR3 is TGTGCCAGCGGTTCTGGAAACACCATATATTTT. It encodes CASGSGNTIYF.

Only a few counts were recorded for this clone. This chain connects TRBV18 to TRBJ2-1; D is ambiguous. V shed 3 bases and J shed 3 bases, with 15 bases lying between them. Per the germline V gene, CDR1 is KGHSH and CDR2 is LQKENI. This CDR3 comprises 16 residues. CDR3 sequence: CASSPTAGPFYNEQFF. The DNA of the CDR3 is TGTGCCAGCTCACCTACTGCAGGACCCTTCTACAATGAGCAGTTCTTC.

The CDR3 sequence is CASSDAGEGEQYF. In nucleotides, the CDR3 is TGTGCCAGCAGCGACGCGGGAGAGGGCGAGCAGTACTTC. This chain links TRBV27 with TRBJ2-7; TRBD2 aligns across 7 bases. The ends lost 6 bases at V and 6 bases at J; junction bases unmatched: 8. The germline V gene has CDR1 MNHEY and CDR2 SMNVEV (reference sequence). CDR3 length: 13 amino acids.

The J gene is TRBJ2-3, the V gene TRBV4-2; 11 bases fit TRBD2. CDR1 LGHNA and CDR2 YNFKEQ come from the germline V gene. The CDR3 loop spans 19 amino acids. V lost 1 base and J lost 5; bases outside the gene matches: 14. CDR3: CASSQGTQLAGVGVDTQYF. The CDR3 DNA follows: TGTGCCAGCAGCCAAGGCACGCAACTAGCGGGAGTAGGGGTAGATACGCAGTATTTT.

The V gene is TRBV6-2 or TRBV6-3, the J gene TRBJ1-1; D not resolved. V was cut by 7 bases and J by 8 bases, with 17 bases left in between. This CDR3 has 13 residues. Germline V gene lookup returns CDR1 MNHEY and CDR2 SVGEGT. Here the CDR3 DNA reads TGTGCCAGCACCCCAGCTGGGAACAGAGAAGCTTTCTTT. Encoded protein: CASTPAGNREAFF.

This chain uses TRBV5-4 with TRBJ2-1; TRBD2 matches 9 bases. The CDR3 runs 16 residues. From germline, CDR1 is SGHNT and CDR2 YYREEE (reference sequence). J gave up 4 bases and V 3 bases, and 8 bases lay outside the gene matches. The CDR3 DNA reads TGTGCCAGCAGCTCGGGACCGGGACTAGCATACAATGAGCAGTTCTTC. It is translated as CASSSGPGLAYNEQFF.

The chain uses TRBV18 and TRBJ2-7; 7 nucleotides match TRBD1. Per the germline V gene, CDR1 is KGHSH and CDR2 is LQKENI. CDR3 length: 12 amino acids. V trimming: 6 bases; J trimming: 5 bases; junction bases outside the gene matches: 4. The CDR3 region is CASSQQGHEQYF. The DNA for the CDR3 is TGTGCCAGCTCTCAACAGGGGCACGAGCAGTACTTC.

This clone was recorded only once. The chain employs TRBV7-9 and TRBJ2-3; the match to TRBD2 covers 11 bases. This CDR3 spans 16 amino acids. Germline-derived CDR1 and CDR2 are SEHNR and FQNEAQ (reference sequence). Unmatched junction bases numbered 12, after V lost 6 bases and J lost 7 bases. The CDR3 here is CASSVASGGRRNTQYF. CDR3 nucleotide sequence: TGTGCCAGCAGTGTCGCTAGCGGGGGGAGAAGGAATACGCAGTATTTT.

This clone occurred a few times. The chain has TRBV2 and TRBJ1-2; TRBD1 might be the D (5 bases). CDR3 size: 13 residues. Trimming removed 3 bases at V and 5 bases at J, with 10 bases between. In germline, CDR1 is SNHLY, CDR2 FYNNEI. The chain's CDR3 is CASSEQGPYGYTF. The CDR3 DNA sequence: TGTGCCAGCAGTGAGCAGGGTCCTTATGGCTACACCTTC. Variable domain in full (rest from reference TRBV2 and TRBJ1-2): EPEVTQTPSHQVTQMGQEVILRCVPISNHLYFYWYRQILGQKVEFLVSFYNNEISEKSEIFDDQFSVERPDGSNFTLKIRSTKLEDSAMYFCASSEQGPYGYTFGSGTRLTVV.

CDR3 bases: TGTGCCAGCAGCTTGCGGCTCCAGGGGGTCGAGACCCAGTACTTC. It translates to CASSLRLQGVETQYF. This chain connects TRBV5-6 to TRBJ2-5; 7 bases are shared with TRBD1. V was clipped by 1 base and J by 5 bases; unmatched bases: 8. In germline, CDR1 is SGHDT, CDR2 YYEEEE. The CDR3 length is 15 residues.

The DNA for the CDR3 is TGTGCCATCAGTGACTCATTAGCGGGGGGGGAGCAGTTCTTC. Translated: CAISDSLAGGEQFF. The V call is TRBV10-3, the J call TRBJ2-1, with 11 bases fitting TRBD2. V lost 3 bases and J lost 10; bases outside the gene matches: 5. The CDR3 loop spans 14 amino acids. Germline assignment: CDR1 ENHRY and CDR2 SYGVKD.

The chain has TRBV11-3 and TRBJ2-1, with TRBD2 matching over 10 bases. The CDR3 runs to 18 residues. The junction had 16 bases not matched to a gene; V was cut back by 4 bases and J by 7 bases. Germline V gives CDR1 SGHNT, CDR2 YENEEA. Here the CDR3 reads CASSSRHSPAGGGNEQFF. The CDR3 DNA sequence: TGTGCCAGCAGCTCAAGGCACAGCCCAGCGGGAGGGGGGAATGAGCAGTTCTTC.

In nucleotides, the CDR3 is TGTGCCAGCAGCTTGGCAGGGGCTCCCTACAATGAGCAGTTCTTC. It yields the protein CASSLAGAPYNEQFF. The rearrangement links TRBV5-5 to TRBJ2-1, with D possibly being TRBD1 (6 bases). CDR1 is SGHKS and CDR2 is YYEKEE in the germline V gene (reference sequence). The length of the CDR3 is 15 residues. The V end was cut by 0 bases, the J end by 2 bases, with 9 bases between.

The rearrangement links TRBV5-6 to TRBJ1-1, with 10 bases that match TRBD1. J lost 5 bases, V lost 0 bases, and 4 bases had no gene match. The CDR3 is 15 amino acids. The germline V gene has CDR1 SGHDT and CDR2 YYEEEE. The CDR3 DNA reads as TGTGCCAGCAGCTTGGGGGACAGGGGAAGGACTGAAGCTTTCTTT. Translating it yields CASSLGDRGRTEAFF. Together with reference TRBV5-6 and TRBJ1-1, the CDR3 gives the full variable domain: DAGVTQSPTHLIKTRGQQVTLRCSPKSGHDTVSWYQQALGQGPQFIFQYYEEEERQRGNFPDRFSGHQFPNYSSELNVNALLLGDSALYLCASSLGDRGRTEAFFGQGTRLTVV.

In regard to this clone: The germline gene is not matched at one end of the junction; a read error may be the cause. CDR3 loop: CASSLGVGAGRPRETQYF. CDR3 in DNA: TGTGCTAGCAGCTTAGGCGTGGGAGCGGGACGCCCCCGTGAGACCCAGTACTTC. The chain links TRBV7-7 to TRBJ2-5; 7 bases fit TRBD2. The CDR3 runs to 18 residues. CDR1 SSHAT and CDR2 FNYEAQ come from the germline V gene (reference sequence). The full variable domain, with the rest looked up from reference TRBV7-7 and TRBJ2-5, is GAGVSQSPRYKVTKRGQDVTLRCDPISSHATLYWYQQALGQGPEFLTYFNYEAQPDKSGLPSDRFSAERPEGSISTLTIQRTEQRDSAMYRCASSLGVGAGRPRETQYFGPGTRLLVL.

The chain couples TRBV7-2 to TRBJ2-1, with D uncertain. Germline loops: CDR1 SGHTA, CDR2 FQGNSA. The CDR3 runs to 16 residues. Deletions cut 2 bases from V and 0 bases from J, with 11 bases between. The DNA for the CDR3 is TGTGCCAGCAGCTTAAGGCCGGATGGCTCCTACAATGAGCAGTTCTTC. This translates into CASSLRPDGSYNEQFF. Full variable domain (remainder filled in from reference TRBV7-2 and TRBJ2-1): GAGVSQSPSNKVTEKGKDVELRCDPISGHTALYWYRQSLGQGLEFLIYFQGNSAPDKSGLPSDRFSAERTGGSVSTLTIQRTQQEDSAVYLCASSLRPDGSYNEQFFGPGTRLTVL.

The chain uses TRBV28 and TRBJ1-5; unclear D gene. This CDR3 has 12 residues. Per germline, CDR1 MDHEN and CDR2 SYDVKM. Deletions cut 3 bases from V and 3 bases from J, with 3 bases between. In DNA, the CDR3 is TGTGCCAGCAGTTTCGACAATCAGCCCCAGCATTTT. Translating gives CASSFDNQPQHF.

The chain joins TRBV4-1 to TRBJ1-1; TRBD1 matches at 8 bases. In germline, CDR1 is MGHRA, CDR2 YSYEKL. J gave up 1 base and V 4 bases, and 8 bases lay outside the gene matches. The CDR3 runs to 16 residues. The DNA for the CDR3 is TGCGCCAGCAGCCTAAACGGACAGGGAAGGAACACTGAAGCTTTCTTT. This gives the protein CASSLNGQGRNTEAFF.

The rearrangement links TRBV6-2 or TRBV6-3 to TRBJ2-1; TRBD2 aligns across 16 bases. The V gene's germline CDR1 is MNHEY and CDR2 SVGEGT. V gave up 4 bases and J gave up 4 bases; unmatched junction bases: 10. This CDR3 region has 19 residues. The CDR3 DNA reads TGTGCCAGCAGTTCCCCCGGGACTAGCGGGGGGGTTCGTTACAATGAGCAGTTCTTC. Translation: CASSSPGTSGGVRYNEQFF.

This clone was seen a handful of times. The sample contains more than one DNA sequence encoding this CDR3. V and J are TRBV6-2 or TRBV6-3 and TRBJ2-1; 10 nucleotides match TRBD2. V was clipped by 1 base and J by 3 bases; unmatched bases: 0. This CDR3 contains 15 residues. Germline assignment: CDR1 MNHEY and CDR2 SVGEGT. This chain's CDR3 is CASSYLAGGYNEQFF. Written as DNA, the CDR3 is TGTGCCAGCAGTTACTTAGCGGGAGGCTACAATGAGCAGTTCTTC.

The rearrangement links TRBV12-5 to TRBJ2-1, with no clear D. Germline V gene lookup returns CDR1 LGHNT and CDR2 FRNRAP. V lost 0 bases to trimming and J lost 5 bases, with 8 bases between them. The CDR3 totals 14 residues. This CDR3 reads CASGLVPPNNEQFF. The DNA of the CDR3 is TGTGCTAGTGGTTTGGTACCTCCAAACAATGAGCAGTTCTTC.